What follows are 12 T cell receptor beta chains derived from one specimen sequenced in a study of metastatic and nonmetastatic thyroid tumors. TCRdb re-called the PCR reads with MiXCR. In the table there are 20,000 to 25,000 clones, 20% to 30% of which are singletons. All patients reached thyroid surgery having received no treatment beforehand. Sequences were obtained from tumor tissue. The receptors were sampled from a male donor with papillary thyroid cancer or a benign thyroid nodule (not recorded which). Some clones in this sample may be carry-over from other donors' samples.

This clone appeared many times. CDR3 DNA sequence: TGTGCCAGCAGCCAGCCGGGACAGGGGTCCTACGAGCAGTACTTC. Its protein product is CASSQPGQGSYEQYF. The chain recombines TRBV3-1 with TRBJ2-7; 10 positions agree with TRBD1. Per germline, CDR1 LGHDT and CDR2 YNNKEL (reference sequence). V trimming: 3 bases; J trimming: 1 base; junction bases outside the gene matches: 3. The CDR3 has 15 residues.

This clone was recorded many times. V and J are TRBV15 and TRBJ1-5; no firm D call. CDR3 length equals 12 residues. Trimming left V 4 bases short and J 6 bases short, with 7 bases between. Germline CDR1 reads LNHNV; CDR2 reads YYDKDF (reference sequence). The CDR3 is CATSTIGQPQHF. Here the CDR3 DNA reads TGTGCCACCAGCACTATTGGTCAGCCCCAGCATTTT.

This clone was recorded many times. This chain connects TRBV12-3 or TRBV12-4 to TRBJ1-2; D gene unclear. The CDR3 runs to 14 residues. The V end was cut by 6 bases, the J end by 6 bases, with 17 bases between. Written as DNA, the CDR3 is TGTGCCAGCAGCCTCCCCGAAGAGTATAATGGCTACACCTTC. Its protein is CASSLPEEYNGYTF.

On this clone itself: This clone may be a read error of a much larger clone one base away. Distinct nucleotide sequences in the sample also encode this CDR3. The chain combines TRBV20-1 with TRBJ2-1; 9 positions agree with TRBD1. The CDR3 spans 14 residues. The germline V gene encodes CDR1 DFQATT and CDR2 SNEGSKA (reference sequence). The ends lost 4 bases at V and 4 bases at J; junction bases unmatched: 5. CDR3 DNA sequence: TGCAGTGCTACGCCTGGACAGGGGTACAATGAGCAGTTCTTC. It translates to CSATPGQGYNEQFF.

This clone was seen repeatedly, ten times or more. This chain connects TRBV7-8 to TRBJ2-1; unclear D gene. The germline V gene encodes CDR1 SGHVS and CDR2 FQNEAQ. CDR3 size: 15 residues. Trimming took 5 bases from V and 5 from J, leaving 16 bases between them. CDR3 nucleotide sequence: TGTGCCAGCAGCCCTGGAATTGGAGCCCACAATGAGCAGTTCTTC. This encodes CASSPGIGAHNEQFF.

This clone was recorded at least ten times. The chain employs TRBV11-3 and TRBJ1-1; the D gene is possibly TRBD1 (6 bases). The CDR3 length is 14 residues. The germline V gene encodes CDR1 SGHNT and CDR2 YENEEA. Trimming left V 0 bases short and J 4 bases short, with 9 bases between. CDR3 sequence reads: CASSLEPQGTEAFF. The CDR3 coding sequence is TGTGCCAGCAGCTTAGAACCACAGGGCACTGAAGCTTTCTTT.

This clone is termed medium-sized. The gene calls are TRBV6-2 or TRBV6-3 and TRBJ2-6, with 7 bases fitting TRBD1. Trimming removed 3 bases from V and 2 bases from J; junction bases left unmatched: 10. CDR3 length: 18 residues. Germline assignment: CDR1 MNHEY and CDR2 SVGEGT. In DNA form, the CDR3 reads TGTGCCAGCAGTTATTTACGGGACAGATTAGCTGGGGCCAACGTCCTGACTTTC. Translated, it gives CASSYLRDRLAGANVLTF.

In this sample, this clone turned up many times. This sequence joins TRBV27 and TRBJ2-3, with 8 bases lining up with TRBD2. CDR1 MNHEY and CDR2 SMNVEV come from the germline V gene (reference sequence). V dropped 6 bases and J dropped 6; count of bases not matched to a gene: 11. CDR3 length: 15 amino acids. CDR3 amino acids: CASSLKREMMDTQYF. In DNA form, the CDR3 reads TGTGCCAGCAGCCTTAAGCGGGAGATGATGGATACGCAGTATTTT.

As regards this clone: A read error is possible here, since a much larger clone lies one base away. The chain has TRBV29-1 and TRBJ1-2; D is ambiguous. Trimming stripped 8 bases from V and 8 bases from J, with 30 bases between. Germline-derived CDR1 and CDR2 are SQVTM and ANQGSEA. The CDR3 is made up of 16 amino acids. CDR3 nucleotide sequence: TGCAGCTCACTGAAGGGTTCGACATCTCTTTCTGGGGGCTACACCTTC. Translation gives CSSLKGSTSLSGGYTF.

This clone was seen repeatedly, ten times or more. The CDR3 here is CASSLERDRNSLNTEAFF. CDR3 bases: TGTGCCAGCAGCTTAGAGAGGGACAGGAATTCCCTGAACACTGAAGCTTTCTTT. The rearrangement uses TRBV11-2 and TRBJ1-1; 8 bases line up with TRBD1. In germline, CDR1 is SGHAT, CDR2 FQNNGV. V shed 0 bases, J shed 0 bases, and the junction held 9 bases outside the gene matches. The CDR3 length is 18 residues. Drawing the rest from reference TRBV11-2 and TRBJ1-1, the complete variable domain is EAGVAQSPRYKIIEKRQSVAFWCNPISGHATLYWYQQILGQGPKLLIQFQNNGVVDDSQLPKDRFSAERLKGVDSTLKIQPAKLEDSAVYLCASSLERDRNSLNTEAFFGQGTRLTVV.

J is TRBJ2-7 and V is TRBV5-1, with D uncertain. Deletions cut 0 bases from V and 4 bases from J, with 17 bases between. The CDR3 extends over 16 amino acids. Germline values: CDR1 SGHRS, CDR2 YFSETQ. CDR3 DNA: TGCGCCAGCAGCTTGGCCAGTACGCCCCTAGGGTACGAGCAGTACTTC. Its translation is CASSLASTPLGYEQYF.

The rearrangement uses TRBV20-1 and TRBJ2-7; D remains ambiguous. Trimming stripped 2 bases from V and 2 bases from J, with 7 bases between. The CDR3 length is 12 residues. Germline lookup yields CDR1 DFQATT and CDR2 SNEGSKA (reference sequence). The CDR3 nucleotides are TGCAGTGCTAGAACCGCTGCCTACGAGCAGTACTTC. As protein: CSARTAAYEQYF.